What follows is one T cell receptor beta chain and its context. Recruitment covered 20 to 25 US areas and drew participants whose ages spanned about 18 to 90 years. Exposed participants came across a COVID-19 case within 2 weeks before study entry. This entry is derived from a study of blood T cell repertoires in COVID-19. Study-level background: The analysed material was cDNA or gDNA that came from T cells, B-cell-depleted T cells, or PBMCs.

CDR3 length: 16 residues. Germline CDR1 and CDR2: SGHRS and YFSETQ. Trimming at V came to 5 bases and at J to 5 bases, leaving 9 bases not matched to a gene. In the authors' methods: The authors estimated nucleated cell counts from reference gene primer amplification. TCRdb's copy holds only in-frame clones and misses some; the assay was immunoSEQ multiplex PCR. Clone size and V and J calls were adopted from that table, with D and trimming inferred from the DNA. The table has around 400,000 clones, 90% to 95% seen once. The specimen was PBMCs or T cells enriched from blood (not recorded which). The genes are TRBV5-1 and TRBJ2-7; 14 bases match TRBD2. This receptor was identified in a woman in her 40s who had been exposed to COVID-19. CDR3 sequence reads: CASSTSPGLAGDEQYF. CDR3 coding DNA: TGCGCCAGCAGTACCTCCCCGGGACTAGCGGGGGACGAGCAGTACTTC.